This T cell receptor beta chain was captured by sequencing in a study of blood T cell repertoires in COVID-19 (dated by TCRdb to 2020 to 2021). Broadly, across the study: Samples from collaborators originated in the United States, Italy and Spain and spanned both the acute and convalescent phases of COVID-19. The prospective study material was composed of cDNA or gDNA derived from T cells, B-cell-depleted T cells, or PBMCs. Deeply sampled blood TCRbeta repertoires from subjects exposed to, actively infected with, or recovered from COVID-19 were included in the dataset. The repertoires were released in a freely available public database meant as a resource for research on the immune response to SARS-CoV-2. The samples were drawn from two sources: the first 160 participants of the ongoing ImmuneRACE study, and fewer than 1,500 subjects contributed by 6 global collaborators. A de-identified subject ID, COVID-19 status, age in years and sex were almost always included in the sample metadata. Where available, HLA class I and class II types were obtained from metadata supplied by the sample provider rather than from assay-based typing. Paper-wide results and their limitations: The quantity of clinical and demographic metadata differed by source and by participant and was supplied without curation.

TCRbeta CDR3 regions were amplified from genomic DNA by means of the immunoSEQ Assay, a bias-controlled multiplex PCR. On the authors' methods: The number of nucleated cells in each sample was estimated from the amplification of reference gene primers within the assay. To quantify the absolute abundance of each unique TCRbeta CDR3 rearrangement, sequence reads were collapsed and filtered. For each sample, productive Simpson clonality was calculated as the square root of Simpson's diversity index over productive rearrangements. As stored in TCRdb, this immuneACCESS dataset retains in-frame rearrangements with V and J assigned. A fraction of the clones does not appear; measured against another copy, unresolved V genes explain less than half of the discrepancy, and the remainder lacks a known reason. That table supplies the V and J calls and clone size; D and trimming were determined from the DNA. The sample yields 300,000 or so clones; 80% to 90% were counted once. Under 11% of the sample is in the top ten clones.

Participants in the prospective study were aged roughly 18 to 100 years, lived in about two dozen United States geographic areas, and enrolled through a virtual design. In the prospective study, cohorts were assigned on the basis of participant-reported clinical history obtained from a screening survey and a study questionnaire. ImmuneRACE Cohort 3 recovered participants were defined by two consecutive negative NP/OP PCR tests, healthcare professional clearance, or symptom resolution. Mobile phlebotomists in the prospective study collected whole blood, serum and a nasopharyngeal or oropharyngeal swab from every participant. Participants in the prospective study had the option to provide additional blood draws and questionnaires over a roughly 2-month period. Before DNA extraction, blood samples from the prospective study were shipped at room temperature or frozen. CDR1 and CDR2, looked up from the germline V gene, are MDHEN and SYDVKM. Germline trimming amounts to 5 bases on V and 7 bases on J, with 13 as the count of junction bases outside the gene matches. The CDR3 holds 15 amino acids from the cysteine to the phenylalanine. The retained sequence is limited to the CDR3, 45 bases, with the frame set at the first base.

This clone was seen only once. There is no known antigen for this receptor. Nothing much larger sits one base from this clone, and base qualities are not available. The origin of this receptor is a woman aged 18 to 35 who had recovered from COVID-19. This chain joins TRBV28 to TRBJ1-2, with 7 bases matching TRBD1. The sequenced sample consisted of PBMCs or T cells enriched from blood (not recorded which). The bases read TGTGCCAGCAGTCCCCTCGACAGGGAGGAGGCTGGCTACACCTTC. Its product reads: CASSPLDREEAGYTF.